The 22 T cell receptor beta chains presented below share a single source sample, sequenced in a study of human T cells and chemical hapten exposure. TCRdb re-called the RACE reads through MiXCR, storing one row per CDR3 protein. The sample has some 110,000 distinct CDR3 sequences, approximately 11% seen once. The time point is: patch test 3, about 24 weeks after DPC sensitization. The sample's treatment: therapeutic diphenylcyclopropenone sensitization with weekly scalp DPC. Material: whole blood, obtained in connection with sensitization to the hapten diphenylcyclopropenone (DPC). Receptor source: a woman between 45 and 65 years old with alopecia areata. Some clones in this sample may be carry-over from other donors' samples.

This clonotype occurred a few times. This chain uses TRBV2 with TRBJ1-6; maybe TRBD1 (6 bases). Trimming shortened V by 7 bases and J by 8 bases, and 6 bases separated the two germline ends. The germline CDR1 and CDR2 sequences are SNHLY and FYNNEI. There are 11 residues in the CDR3. The DNA of the CDR3 is TGTGCCAGCAAGGGGGATTCACCCCTCCACTTT. Translation: CASKGDSPLHF.

The chain joins TRBV4-1 to TRBJ1-1; a possible D gene is TRBD1 (6 bases). CDR3 length: 16 amino acids. V was shortened by 3 bases and J by 1 base, with 15 bases between the two germline ends. CDR1 and CDR2 from the germline V gene are MGHRA and YSYEKL. CDR3 nucleotide sequence: TGCGCCAGCAGCCAGATGGGGACAAGACCGAACACTGAAGCTTTCTTT. Its protein is CASSQMGTRPNTEAFF.

This chain connects TRBV29-1 to TRBJ1-1; D is undetermined. V was shortened by 4 bases and J by 1 base, with 7 bases between the two germline ends. The CDR3 runs 12 residues. Germline values: CDR1 SQVTM, CDR2 ANQGSEA. The CDR3 nucleotides read TGCAGCGTTGCCTGGGGGAACACTGAAGCTTTCTTT. Its protein is CSVAWGNTEAFF. The full variable domain, its missing parts supplied by reference TRBV29-1 and TRBJ1-1, is SAVISQKPSRDICQRGTSLTIQCQVDSQVTMMFWYRQQPGQSLTLIATANQGSEATYESGFVIDKFPISRPNLTFSTLTVSNMSPEDSSIYLCSVAWGNTEAFFGQGTRLTVV.

This clonotype showed up just a few times. This chain links TRBV2 with TRBJ2-3, with 12 bases aligning to TRBD2. The CDR3 loop spans 19 amino acids. Germline V CDR1 and CDR2: SNHLY, FYNNEI. V gave up 0 bases and J gave up 5 bases; unmatched junction bases: 12. CDR3 sequence (DNA): TGTGCCAGCAGTGAAGCGCTAACTAGCGGGGGGAGAGGGTTAGATACGCAGTATTTT. Translated, it gives CASSEALTSGGRGLDTQYF.

This clonotype appeared a few times. The rearrangement joins TRBV4-3 to TRBJ2-3, with D tentatively TRBD2 (5 bases). The CDR3 runs to 15 residues. The V end lost 0 bases, the J end lost 5 bases, and 12 bases lay between the germline ends. CDR1 LGHNA and CDR2 YSLEER come from the germline V gene. CDR3 in DNA: TGCGCCAGCAGCCAAGATTACGGAGGAGGAGATACGCAGTATTTT. Translation: CASSQDYGGGDTQYF.

Ten or more counts support this clonotype. The chain employs TRBV3-1 and TRBJ2-5, with TRBD2 matching 8 bases. The germline CDR1 and CDR2 sequences are LGHDT and YNNKEL (reference sequence). V lost 5 bases and J lost 3; bases outside the gene matches: 5. The CDR3 extends over 14 amino acids. The CDR3: CASSSRLAKETQYF. The CDR3 DNA reads TGTGCCAGCAGCTCCCGACTAGCGAAAGAGACCCAGTACTTC.

This clonotype came up a few times. This sequence joins TRBV20-1 and TRBJ2-1, with TRBD1 matching 8 bases. This CDR3 is 12 amino acids long. Trimming at V came to 8 bases and at J to 5 bases, leaving 5 bases not matched to a gene. Germline values: CDR1 DFQATT, CDR2 SNEGSKA (reference sequence). The CDR3 DNA follows: TGCAGTATGGACAGGGAGGACAATGAGCAGTTCTTC. This encodes CSMDREDNEQFF.

V usage is TRBV27 and J usage is TRBJ2-1; 13 bases align to TRBD2. The trim removed 4 bases at V and 9 bases at J, leaving 6 bases unmatched. Germline values: CDR1 MNHEY, CDR2 SMNVEV (reference sequence). The CDR3 covers 15 residues. The CDR3 DNA follows: TGTGCCAGCAGTTCCGGACTAGCGGGAGTTTCTGAGCAGTTCTTC. As protein: CASSSGLAGVSEQFF.

This clonotype came up once. This chain links TRBV9 with TRBJ2-7; no reliable D call. The V and J ends lost 4 bases and 1 base respectively, with 9 bases between them. The germline CDR1 and CDR2 sequences are SGDLS and YYNGEE. The CDR3 runs 13 residues. The CDR3 nucleotides are TGTGCCAGCAGCCCAGAATCGTCCTACGAGCAGTACTTC. It yields the protein CASSPESSYEQYF.

The gene calls are TRBV5-5 and TRBJ1-5; D call uncertain. This CDR3 contains 13 residues. In germline, CDR1 is SGHKS, CDR2 YYEKEE (reference sequence). The V end lost 1 base, the J end lost 3 bases, and 5 bases lay between the germline ends. The CDR3 coding sequence is TGTGCCAGCAGCTTGACAGACAATCAGCCCCAGCATTTT. Protein product: CASSLTDNQPQHF.

Only a few counts were recorded for this clonotype. This chain joins TRBV29-1 and TRBJ2-3; D gene unclear. The CDR3 is 14 amino acids. V was clipped by 1 base and J by 4 bases, with 12 bases between them. Germline loops: CDR1 SQVTM, CDR2 ANQGSEA. CDR3 coding DNA: TGCAGCGTTGAAGTGGGCGCAGCCTCAGATACGCAGTATTTT. Its protein product is CSVEVGAASDTQYF.

This clonotype was recorded a few times. The DNA for the CDR3 is TGTGCCAGCCTGATCACAGATACGCAGTATTTT. Translated, it gives CASLITDTQYF. The chain joins TRBV6-6 to TRBJ2-3; the D is unclear. Per the germline V gene, CDR1 is MNHNY and CDR2 is SVGAGI (reference sequence). V was clipped by 8 bases and J by 2 bases, with 5 bases between them. The CDR3 is 11 residues long.

This clonotype showed up just a few times. The chain has TRBV12-3 or TRBV12-4 and TRBJ2-2, with no clear D. With 3 bases removed from V and 8 bases from J, the gap between germline ends came to 19 bases. This CDR3 comprises 16 residues. The CDR3 here is CASSFRGRVAGGELFF. The DNA for the CDR3 is TGTGCCAGCAGTTTTAGAGGAAGGGTCGCTGGAGGGGAGCTGTTTTTT.

The sample holds many counts of this clonotype. The chain is built from TRBV29-1 and TRBJ2-2; D is possibly TRBD2 (5 bases). There are 13 residues in the CDR3. V lost 2 bases and J lost 7, with 11 bases in between. CDR1 is SQVTM and CDR2 is ANQGSEA in the germline V gene. Here the CDR3 DNA reads TGCAGCGTTGAAAGGCGGGCGAGCGGGGAGCTGTTTTTT. As protein: CSVERRASGELFF.

In this sample, this clonotype turned up a few times. The rearrangement uses TRBV29-1 and TRBJ2-4; D not certain. This CDR3 spans 13 amino acids. CDR1 and CDR2 from the germline V gene are SQVTM and ANQGSEA. The V end was cut by 4 bases, the J end by 0 bases, with 7 bases between. CDR3 region: CSVVAQAKNIQYF. The DNA for the CDR3 is TGCAGCGTTGTGGCCCAAGCCAAAAACATTCAGTACTTC.

This clonotype was counted many times. The chain links TRBV20-1 to TRBJ2-7; 10 bases agree with TRBD2. With 1 base clipped from V and 3 bases from J, the junction kept 9 bases outside the gene matches. The V gene's germline CDR1 is DFQATT and CDR2 SNEGSKA (reference sequence). CDR3 length: 16 amino acids. The CDR3 reads CSARGNPSGSIYEQYF. In DNA, the CDR3 is TGCAGTGCTAGAGGAAACCCTAGCGGGAGCATCTACGAGCAGTACTTC.

This chain connects TRBV12-3 or TRBV12-4 to TRBJ1-4; D call uncertain. V lost 3 bases, J lost 0 bases, and 11 bases lay in between. The CDR3 consists of 16 residues. In DNA, the CDR3 is TGTGCCAGCAGTTTTTCCAGAACCGCAACTAATGAAAAACTGTTTTTT. This sequence encodes CASSFSRTATNEKLFF.

This clonotype appeared a few times. V gene TRBV9 combines with J gene TRBJ2-7; TRBD2 aligns across 7 bases. The germline CDR1 and CDR2 sequences are SGDLS and YYNGEE. V trimming: 3 bases; J trimming: 6 bases; junction bases outside the gene matches: 0. The CDR3 consists of 11 residues. CDR3 region: CASSGGGEQYF. The CDR3 nucleotides are TGTGCCAGCAGCGGGGGGGGCGAGCAGTACTTC.

The genes are TRBV12-3 or TRBV12-4 and TRBJ2-3, with a possible D match to TRBD1 (6 bases). The CDR3 runs to 12 residues. V lost 7 bases and J lost 4, with 9 bases in between. DNA for the CDR3: TGTGCCAGCACCCAGGGGTCAGATACGCAGTATTTT. Its translation is CASTQGSDTQYF.

This clonotype was recorded a few times. V is TRBV7-6 and J is TRBJ2-1, with TRBD2 as a possible D gene (5 bases). Trimming stripped 3 bases from V and 7 bases from J, with 16 bases between. Germline V gene data show CDR1 as SGHVS and CDR2 as FNYEAQ. The CDR3 length is 15 residues. CDR3 DNA sequence: TGTGCCAGCAGCTTCCTCGCGGGTGTGCGGAATGAGCAGTTCTTC. This translates into CASSFLAGVRNEQFF. The whole variable domain, filled in from reference TRBV7-6 and TRBJ2-1, reads GAGVSQSPRYKVTKRGQDVALRCDPISGHVSLYWYRQALGQGPEFLTYFNYEAQQDKSGLPNDRFSAERPEGSISTLTIQRTEQRDSAMYRCASSFLAGVRNEQFFGPGTRLTVL.

This chain uses TRBV2 with TRBJ2-1; 16 bases align to TRBD2. Germline CDR1 and CDR2: SNHLY and FYNNEI. The CDR3 is 15 amino acids. V shed 5 bases, J shed 13 bases, and the junction held 8 bases outside the gene matches. CDR3 in amino acids: CASSLAGTSGGGQFF. CDR3 coding DNA: TGTGCCAGCAGTTTGGCCGGGACTAGCGGGGGGGGACAGTTCTTC.

In this sample, this clonotype turned up many times. The gene calls are TRBV7-9 and TRBJ2-1; D is possibly TRBD1 (7 bases). This CDR3 region has 15 residues. The germline V and J ends were trimmed by 6 bases and 0 bases, with 12 bases remaining between them. Germline V gene sequence: CDR1 SEHNR, CDR2 FQNEAQ (reference sequence). The chain's CDR3 is CASRGGTDSYNEQFF. For the CDR3, the DNA is TGTGCCAGCAGAGGCGGGACAGACTCCTACAATGAGCAGTTCTTC.